Following are 25 T cell receptor beta chains from one sample sequenced in a study of blood T cells in healthy people across ages. The second PCR ran roughly 6 to 11 cycles with a sample-barcoded 5' primer and J-beta primers. MiXCR, run by TCRdb on the 5' RACE reads, gives a single entry per CDR3 protein. Seen here are over 950,000 distinct CDR3 sequences, around two fifths observed once, and the top ten hold about 12%. The sample was blood. The receptors derive from a man between 18 and 35 years old in good health.

In its sample, this clonotype was seen a few times. The gene calls are TRBV5-6 and TRBJ2-1, with 11 nucleotides matching TRBD2. CDR3 length: 16 amino acids. J lost 4 bases, V lost 5 bases, and 8 bases had no gene match. The V gene's germline CDR1 is SGHDT and CDR2 YYEEEE. CDR3 residues: CASSSQGLAAYNEQFF. In DNA, the CDR3 is TGTGCCAGCAGTTCCCAGGGACTAGCGGCTTACAATGAGCAGTTCTTC.

This chain joins TRBV6-1 and TRBJ1-2; no clear D. Germline assignment: CDR1 MNHNS and CDR2 SASEGT. The V end lost 6 bases, the J end lost 5 bases, and 13 bases lay between the germline ends. This CDR3 has 13 amino acids. The CDR3: CASSEQRGYGYTF. The CDR3 nucleotides are TGTGCCAGCAGCGAACAGAGAGGGTATGGCTACACCTTC.

The chain combines TRBV5-5 with TRBJ1-4; a possible D gene is TRBD1 (5 bases). There are 16 residues in the CDR3. V was pared by 4 bases and J by 0 bases, with 13 bases between. Germline-derived CDR1 and CDR2 are SGHKS and YYEKEE (reference sequence). CDR3 coding DNA: TGTGCCAGCAGCCTTGGTGACAGCACAACTAATGAAAAACTGTTTTTT. This gives the protein CASSLGDSTTNEKLFF.

This clonotype was observed a few times. J is TRBJ2-3 and V is TRBV3-1, with 14 bases identical to TRBD2. This CDR3 has 16 residues. Looked up from germline, CDR1 is LGHDT and CDR2 is YNNKEL (reference sequence). V dropped 7 bases and J dropped 3; count of bases not matched to a gene: 6. The CDR3 loop is CASKRTSGGRTDTQYF. CDR3 in DNA: TGTGCCAGCAAGCGGACTAGCGGGGGGAGGACAGATACGCAGTATTTT.

This chain uses TRBV20-1 with TRBJ2-4; D perhaps matches TRBD2 (6 bases). Per germline, CDR1 DFQATT and CDR2 SNEGSKA (reference sequence). The CDR3 is 15 amino acids. V dropped 0 bases and J dropped 1 base, with 10 bases sitting between them. CDR3 residues: CSARDGGEAKNIQYF. The DNA for the CDR3 is TGCAGTGCTAGAGATGGAGGGGAGGCCAAAAACATTCAGTACTTC.

About this clonotype itself: Possible read error: a much larger clone is one base away. The chain uses TRBV29-1 and TRBJ1-2; the D is unclear. The CDR3 has 12 amino acids. Germline V lookup: CDR1 SQVTM, CDR2 ANQGSEA. The DNA for the CDR3 is TGCCGCGCACCGTCCAGAGACTATGGCTACACCTTC. Translated: CRAPSRDYGYTF.

The chain uses TRBV4-3 and TRBJ2-2; D gene uncertain. The V gene's germline CDR1 is LGHNA and CDR2 YSLEER. This CDR3 is built from 14 residues. Trimming left V 0 bases short and J 9 bases short, with 11 bases between. The CDR3 region has the DNA TGCGCCAGCAGCCAAGAAAGAAGCGTTTGGGAGCTGTTTTTT. Its protein is CASSQERSVWELFF.

This sequence joins TRBV28 and TRBJ1-5; TRBD1 is a possible D gene (5 bases). The CDR3 spans 17 residues. The germline gives CDR1 MDHEN, CDR2 SYDVKM. V was clipped by 1 base and J by 2 bases, with 15 bases between them. Written as DNA, the CDR3 is TGTGCCAGCAGTTTATTGCGGGGGTTTAGCGGCAATCAGCCCCAGCATTTT. Translating it yields CASSLLRGFSGNQPQHF.

The rearrangement joins TRBV25-1 to TRBJ1-2; D not certain. V was shortened by 8 bases and J by 6 bases, with 10 bases between the two germline ends. Germline V gene sequence: CDR1 MGHDK, CDR2 SYGVNS. The CDR3 length is 11 residues. CDR3 DNA: TGTGCCAGCGGCGACTTAGATGGCTACACCTTC. This encodes CASGDLDGYTF.

Only a few counts were recorded for this clonotype. V usage is TRBV5-6 and J usage is TRBJ2-3; 8 bases are shared with TRBD2. Germline CDR1 reads SGHDT; CDR2 reads YYEEEE. J was trimmed by 3 bases and V by 2 bases; bases with no gene match: 8. The CDR3 runs to 16 residues. The CDR3 DNA sequence: TGTGCCAGCAGCTTAACTCCGGGAGGGAGGACAGATACGCAGTATTTT. Residues: CASSLTPGGRTDTQYF.

The chain employs TRBV20-1 and TRBJ1-2; 7 nucleotides line up with TRBD1. After removal of 3 bases from V and 4 bases from J, the junction contained 8 bases not matched to a gene. The CDR3 runs 14 residues. The germline V gene encodes CDR1 DFQATT and CDR2 SNEGSKA (reference sequence). CDR3 region: CSASFDRAVYGYTF. The CDR3 DNA reads as TGCAGTGCTAGTTTCGACAGGGCGGTCTATGGCTACACCTTC.

This clonotype was detected only once. This rearrangement joins TRBV9 to TRBJ2-2; the D call may be TRBD1 or TRBD2 (5 bases each). The CDR3 is 15 residues long. Germline assignment: CDR1 SGDLS and CDR2 YYNGEE. The ends were cut back, 5 bases at V and 6 bases at J, with 17 bases in the middle. The CDR3 DNA reads TGTGCCAGCAGTGACGGGGCTCATGCACCCGGGGAGCTGTTTTTT. Translated, it gives CASSDGAHAPGELFF. The full variable domain, completed using reference TRBV9 and TRBJ2-2, is DSGVTQTPKHLITATGQRVTLRCSPRSGDLSVYWYQQSLDQGLQFLIQYYNGEERAKGNILERFSAQQFPDLHSELNLSSLELGDSALYFCASSDGAHAPGELFFGEGSRLTVL.

This clonotype was seen only a few times. V is TRBV20-1 and J is TRBJ1-5; D may be TRBD1 (6 bases). V lost 0 bases, J lost 2 bases, and 11 bases lay in between. The CDR3 has 15 amino acids. Germline assignment: CDR1 DFQATT and CDR2 SNEGSKA (reference sequence). In nucleotides, the CDR3 is TGCAGTGCTAGAGATGAGGGGGGGGGCAATCAGCCCCAGCATTTT. The encoded protein is CSARDEGGGNQPQHF.

This clonotype was found a few times. This rearrangement joins TRBV4-1 to TRBJ2-7; D is perhaps TRBD1 (8 bases). V lost 4 bases and J 4 bases, leaving 23 bases between the germline ends. This CDR3 spans 17 amino acids. CDR1 is MGHRA, CDR2 YSYEKL, per germline. The CDR3 is CASSPQAGTGVFYEQYF. Written as DNA, the CDR3 is TGCGCCAGCAGCCCTCAAGCGGGGACAGGAGTGTTTTACGAGCAGTACTTC.

This clonotype turned up a few times. A read error may explain this, as a much larger clone is one base away. The genes are TRBV10-3 and TRBJ2-1; weak D call: TRBD1 (6 bases). CDR3 length: 13 amino acids. CDR1 is ENHRY, CDR2 SYGVKD, per germline. The V and J ends lost 10 bases and 5 bases respectively, with 15 bases between them. DNA of the CDR3: TGTGCCAGCAGCAAACCAGGGGACAATGAGCAGTTCTTC. Residues: CASSKPGDNEQFF.

V and J are TRBV6-2 or TRBV6-3 and TRBJ2-3; weak D call: TRBD2 (5 bases). Deletions cut 6 bases from V and 0 bases from J, with 16 bases between. CDR1 is MNHEY, CDR2 SVGEGT, per germline. The CDR3 length is 16 residues. In DNA, the CDR3 is TGTGCCAGCAGACGCCCAGGCAGGACTAGCACAGATACGCAGTATTTT. It specifies CASRRPGRTSTDTQYF.

Remarks on this clonotype: One end of the junction is discordant with germline, which a read error may explain. In nucleotides, the CDR3 is TGTGCCACCGGCAGAGATTCGATGATTCAAGAGACCCAGTACTTC. Its protein product is CATGRDSMIQETQYF. V usage is TRBV15 and J usage is TRBJ2-5; D is uncertain. This CDR3 is 15 amino acids long. Germline V lookup: CDR1 LNHNV, CDR2 YYDKDF (reference sequence).

V gene TRBV6-2 or TRBV6-3 combines with J gene TRBJ2-5; D possibly corresponds to TRBD1 (6 bases). TRBJ2-1 matches the DNA end more closely, so the J call is doubtful. Germline-derived CDR1 and CDR2 are MNHEY and SVGEGT. This CDR3 contains 13 residues. The CDR3: CASSDRILETQFF. The DNA of the CDR3 is TGTGCCAGCAGTGACAGGATTTTGGAGACCCAGTTCTTC.

The rearrangement uses TRBV28 and TRBJ1-4, with 9 nucleotides matching TRBD1. The ends lost 5 bases at V and 8 bases at J; junction bases unmatched: 15. Germline assignment: CDR1 MDHEN and CDR2 SYDVKM. This CDR3 has 17 residues. Written as DNA, the CDR3 is TGTGCCAGCAGTGCCGGGACAGGGCAGGGACCTTCGGAAAAACTGTTTTTT. Its protein is CASSAGTGQGPSEKLFF. The whole variable domain, remainder taken from reference TRBV28 and TRBJ1-4, is DVKVTQSSRYLVKRTGEKVFLECVQDMDHENMFWYRQDPGLGLRLIYFSYDVKMKEKGDIPEGYSVSREKKERFSLILESASTNQTSMYLCASSAGTGQGPSEKLFFGSGTQLSVL.

This clonotype was seen a few times. The J gene is TRBJ1-2, the V gene TRBV12-3 or TRBV12-4; 10 nucleotides line up with TRBD1. The CDR3 length is 16 residues. Trimming removed 5 bases from V and 5 bases from J; junction bases left unmatched: 11. CDR3 protein: CASSRSSGTGVYGYTF. The CDR3 DNA reads as TGTGCCAGCAGTCGTTCCTCCGGGACAGGGGTTTATGGCTACACCTTC.

The V and J genes are TRBV5-1 and TRBJ2-5; maybe TRBD1 (5 bases). The J call may be faulty, since TRBJ2-7 better matches the DNA end. Germline V gene data show CDR1 as SGHRS and CDR2 as YFSETQ. The CDR3 has 12 amino acids. The CDR3 DNA reads TGCGCCAGCGGAAAACAGGTCGACGAGCAGTACTTC. Amino acids: CASGKQVDEQYF.

The chain links TRBV7-9 to TRBJ2-7, with TRBD2 as a possible D gene (6 bases). Trimming pared 5 bases from V and 1 base from J, leaving 12 bases between. Germline V gene data show CDR1 as SEHNR and CDR2 as FQNEAQ (reference sequence). The length of the CDR3 is 14 residues. The CDR3 sequence is CASSETSGSYEQYF. As DNA, the CDR3 is TGTGCCAGCAGCGAAACGAGCGGGTCCTACGAGCAGTACTTC.

The rearrangement joins TRBV20-1 to TRBJ2-3, with 14 bases that match TRBD2. Trimming took 4 bases from V and 7 from J; bases not matched to a gene: 4. There are 14 residues in the CDR3. Germline-derived CDR1 and CDR2 are DFQATT and SNEGSKA (reference sequence). CDR3 nucleotide sequence: TGCAGTGCTACCGGGACTAGCGGGGGAAATACGCAGTATTTT. Protein sequence: CSATGTSGGNTQYF.

V usage is TRBV29-1 and J usage is TRBJ1-2; D is ambiguous. Germline V lookup: CDR1 SQVTM, CDR2 ANQGSEA. CDR3 length: 12 residues. Deletions cut 7 bases from V and 0 bases from J, with 9 bases between. The CDR3 here is CSDLTTNYGYTF. The CDR3 DNA reads as TGCAGCGATCTGACCACTAACTATGGCTACACCTTC.

There are a few counts of this clonotype. The V and J genes are TRBV2 and TRBJ1-4; tentative D call: TRBD1 (5 bases). V gave up 3 bases and J gave up 9 bases, with 14 bases separating them. The length of the CDR3 is 14 residues. Germline CDR1 is SNHLY and CDR2 is FYNNEI. The CDR3: CASSEVLTVQKLFF. The CDR3 DNA sequence: TGTGCCAGCAGTGAGGTTTTGACAGTCCAAAAACTGTTTTTT.